The 3 T cell receptor beta chains presented below share a single source sample, sequenced in a study of CD8+ T cells in alopecia areata. Extraction of RNA preceded its reverse transcription into cDNA, which served as the sequencing template. Produced via immunoSEQ multiplex PCR; TCRdb's table is partial and in-frame only. This sample has 150,000 to 250,000 clones, with 58% found just once. Treatment described: oral pan-JAK inhibitor, 5-10 mg twice daily. Sequencing was performed on CD4+ T cells sorted from blood, taken at week 24, from a patient treated with tofacitinib. The receptor set was obtained from a human donor with alopecia areata.

This chain links TRBV27 with TRBJ2-1, with D perhaps TRBD2 (6 bases). The CDR3 runs 15 residues. Trimming removed 6 bases from V and 0 bases from J, with 12 bases in between. Germline loops: CDR1 MNHEY, CDR2 SMNVEV (reference sequence). The CDR3: CASSSTRISYNEQFF. The DNA of the CDR3 is TGTGCCAGCAGCTCGACTAGGATCTCCTACAATGAGCAGTTCTTC.

The chain employs TRBV18 and TRBJ2-7; 7 bases are shared with TRBD1. V shed 2 bases, J shed 3 bases, and the junction held 7 bases outside the gene matches. Germline CDR1 and CDR2: KGHSH and LQKENI. The CDR3 consists of 15 residues. The CDR3 region is CASSPSGTDRYEQYF. The CDR3 bases are TGTGCCAGCTCACCATCCGGGACAGACCGCTACGAGCAGTACTTC.

The genes are TRBV5-8 and TRBJ2-1; no definite D call. The CDR3 is 13 residues long. Germline values: CDR1 SGHTS, CDR2 YDEGEE. V was clipped by 2 bases and J by 4 bases, with 7 bases between them. The CDR3 loop reads CASSLHIYNEQFF. Here the CDR3 DNA reads TGTGCCAGCAGCTTACACATTTACAATGAGCAGTTCTTC.